The T cell receptor (beta chain) described here comes from a study of Tregs in tolerant kidney transplant recipients. Sequenced by immunoSEQ multiplex PCR; TCRdb stores in-frame clones only, minus some. The table includes about 94,000 clones, 80% to 95% detected once. A note on this clone: Its antigen is unknown.

Unstimulated regulatory T cells (CD4+CD25+CD127-), CD4+CD25- non-regulatory cells, CD4 and CD8 cells were FACS-sorted from thawed PBMCs. Regarding the study as a whole: Nucleotide sequences could not be compared across some patients' samples due to primer changes. Findings come from small patient numbers and require larger validation.

The source material was CD4+ T cells from blood, sampled before the transplant. This TCR was recovered from a human donor who received a combined kidney and bone marrow transplant.

The CDR3 region has the DNA TGTGCCAGTAGTATACTAGCGGGAGGGAGACCCGGGGAGCTGTTTTTT. It codes for CASSILAGGRPGELFF. This chain uses TRBV19 with TRBJ2-2; 12 bases match TRBD2. There are 16 residues in the CDR3. CDR1 and CDR2 from the germline V gene are LNHDA and SQIVND (reference sequence). V lost 2 bases and J lost 6; bases outside the gene matches: 4.